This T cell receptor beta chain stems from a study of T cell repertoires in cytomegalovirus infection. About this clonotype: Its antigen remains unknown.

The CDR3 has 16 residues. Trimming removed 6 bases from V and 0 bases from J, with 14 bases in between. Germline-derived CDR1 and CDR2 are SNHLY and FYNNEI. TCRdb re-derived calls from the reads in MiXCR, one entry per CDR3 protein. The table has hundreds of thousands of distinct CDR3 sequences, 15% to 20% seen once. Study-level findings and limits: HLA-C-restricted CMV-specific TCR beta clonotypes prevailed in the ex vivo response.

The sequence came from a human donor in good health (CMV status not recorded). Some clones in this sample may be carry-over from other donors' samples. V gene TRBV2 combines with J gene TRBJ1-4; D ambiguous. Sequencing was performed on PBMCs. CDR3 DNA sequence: TGTGCCAGCAGGAACCTCAGGTTCGCAACTAATGAAAAACTGTTTTTT. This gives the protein CASRNLRFATNEKLFF.